This T cell receptor beta chain stems from a study of T cells in Graves' hyperthyroidism and ophthalmopathy. Study observations and caveats: Blood also held most thyroid clonotypes expanded beyond 0.001. Ophthalmopathy got predicted by the model a median roughly 6.4 months before its onset. Through a model of 13 V-J features, ophthalmopathy was separated from stable hyperthyroidism.

As to this clonotype: No antigen is known for it.

The TCR beta CDR3 regions underwent amplification using RNA transcripts as the source. First-round RT-PCR targeting the TCR CDR3 was performed with the HTBI primer set. TCRdb passed the multiplex PCR reads through MiXCR, listing each CDR3 protein once. The data hold under 700,000 distinct CDR3 sequences, with approximately 44% observed a single time. V lost 7 bases to trimming and J lost 6 bases; unmatched junction nucleotides: 9. In germline, CDR1 is SNHLY, CDR2 FYNNEI. CDR3 length equals 16 residues. This receptor was taken from a woman aged 18-29 years with Graves' hyperthyroidism. The chain couples TRBV2 to TRBJ2-2; 12 nucleotides align to TRBD2. Sequencing used peripheral blood or thyroid tissue (not recorded which). In DNA, the CDR3 is TGTGCCAGCACCCCATCTAGCGGGAGGGCCTCCGGGGAGCTGTTTTTT. It encodes CASTPSSGRASGELFF. Complete variable domain (other parts from reference TRBV2 and TRBJ2-2): EPEVTQTPSHQVTQMGQEVILRCVPISNHLYFYWYRQILGQKVEFLVSFYNNEISEKSEIFDDQFSVERPDGSNFTLKIRSTKLEDSAMYFCASTPSSGRASGELFFGEGSRLTVL.